This TCR beta chain was sequenced for a study of monozygotic twins with inflammatory bowel disease. Points from the study as a whole: Perhaps reflecting limited power, concordant and discordant twins did not differ in repertoire similarity.

A 6-nucleotide sample barcode was carried by the UMIs, which template switching added. With about 15 and 9 cycles respectively, two nested PCRs were carried out on TCRalpha and TCRbeta cDNA. TCRdb reworked the 5' RACE reads into one entry per CDR3 protein, no DNA. The sample totals approximately 200,000 distinct CDR3 sequences; its top ten clones hold 1.6%. Concerning this clonotype itself: Its antigen is still unknown.

The CDR3 runs 14 residues. Per germline, CDR1 LNHNV and CDR2 YYDKDF (reference sequence). This chain connects TRBV15 to TRBJ1-5. Sequenced: blood. The receptor comes from a human donor with ulcerative colitis or Crohn's disease, or a healthy co-twin of an affected twin (not recorded which). The CDR3 loop is CATNRDIGNQPQHF. The full variable domain, rest sourced from reference TRBV15 and TRBJ1-5, is DAMVIQNPRYQVTQFGKPVTLSCSQTLNHNVMYWYQQKSSQAPKLLFHYYDKDFNNEADTPDNFQSRRPNTSFCFLDIRSPGLGDTAMYLCATNRDIGNQPQHFGDGTRLSIL.